Following are 11 T cell receptor beta chains from one sample sequenced in a study of shared clonotypes between healthy human individuals. Profiled with immunoSEQ multiplex PCR; TCRdb holds only in-frame clones, not every one. The sample holds 2 million to 2.5 million clones, approximately 94% seen once. The sequencing sample was made of naive CD4+ T cells from PBMCs. Subset here: CD45RA+ positively selected. These receptors came from a young man in good health. Some clones in this sample may be carry-over from other donors' samples.

The chain recombines TRBV29-1 with TRBJ2-7, with D maybe TRBD2 (6 bases). Trimming cost V 7 bases and J 4 bases, with 14 bases left between them. The germline CDR1 and CDR2 sequences are SQVTM and ANQGSEA. The CDR3 is 12 residues long. For the CDR3, the DNA is TGCAGCGCCATGGACGGAGGGTACGAGCAGTACTTC. It is translated as CSAMDGGYEQYF.

The V call is TRBV28, the J call TRBJ1-2; 10 positions agree with TRBD1. The CDR3 sequence is 14 residues long. From germline, CDR1 is MDHEN and CDR2 SYDVKM. The junction had 7 bases not matched to a gene; V was cut back by 8 bases and J by 4 bases. For the CDR3, the DNA is TGTGCCAGCGTGGGGACAGGGGCAAGCTATGGCTACACCTTC. Its protein product is CASVGTGASYGYTF.

DNA for the CDR3: TGTGCCAGCAGCTTAGTACACAATGAGCAGTTCTTC. It is translated as CASSLVHNEQFF. The chain recombines TRBV7-2 with TRBJ2-1; D is undetermined. Trimming pared 1 base from V and 5 bases from J, leaving 3 bases between. The germline V gene has CDR1 SGHTA and CDR2 FQGNSA. This CDR3 contains 12 residues.

Concerning this clone itself: The same CDR3 also results from other DNA sequences found in this sample. J is TRBJ2-5 and V is TRBV2; D not certain. V lost 3 bases, J lost 2 bases, and 7 bases lay in between. The CDR3 runs 13 residues. The germline gives CDR1 SNHLY, CDR2 FYNNEI. Here the CDR3 reads CASSEMRQETQYF. As DNA, the CDR3 is TGTGCCAGCAGTGAGATGAGGCAAGAGACCCAGTACTTC.

The chain has TRBV7-2 and TRBJ2-7, with TRBD1 identical over 8 bases. The CDR3 totals 14 residues. After removal of 3 bases from V and 5 bases from J, the junction contained 6 bases not matched to a gene. The germline V gene has CDR1 SGHTA and CDR2 FQGNSA. The CDR3 DNA reads as TGTGCCAGCAGCTTGCTATCGACAGGGGACGAGCAGTACTTC. Its translation is CASSLLSTGDEQYF.

The gene calls are TRBV4-1 and TRBJ2-4; D gene unclear. The germline V gene encodes CDR1 MGHRA and CDR2 YSYEKL. This CDR3 is built from 14 residues. V was clipped by 5 bases and J by 1 base, with 9 bases between them. CDR3 DNA: TGCGCCAGCAGCTCCCCCGTGGCCAAAAACATTCAGTACTTC. This translates into CASSSPVAKNIQYF.

The CDR3 nucleotides are TGCAGCGCGTCTTGGACGTACAATGAGCAGTTCTTC. Translated: CSASWTYNEQFF. V is TRBV29-1 and J is TRBJ2-1; D is uncertain. V lost 7 bases and J 4 bases, leaving 11 bases between the germline ends. Germline V gene sequence: CDR1 SQVTM, CDR2 ANQGSEA. This CDR3 region has 12 residues.

A remark on this clone: One end of the junction fails to match germline, which may point to a read error. The rearrangement joins TRBV7-9 to TRBJ2-7, with 9 bases aligning to TRBD1. CDR1 SEHNR and CDR2 FQNEAQ come from the germline V gene (reference sequence). This CDR3 is built from 12 residues. This chain's CDR3 is CASSRDRGKGNF. CDR3 bases: TGTGCCAGCAGCCGAGACAGGGGGAAGGGAAACTTC.

DNA of the CDR3: TGTGCCAGTAGTAGTCGCCCGGGACAGGGGAACACCGGGGAGCTGTTTTTT. Translated: CASSSRPGQGNTGELFF. The rearrangement links TRBV19 to TRBJ2-2; TRBD1 matches at 9 bases. Per germline, CDR1 LNHDA and CDR2 SQIVND (reference sequence). The CDR3 is 17 amino acids. V shed 4 bases and J 1 base; nucleotides not matched to a gene: 7.

This clone is a singleton in its sample. V and J are TRBV14 and TRBJ2-7; D is unclear. V was clipped by 1 base and J by 2 bases, with 12 bases between them. The CDR3 runs to 15 residues. CDR1 is SGHDN and CDR2 is FVKESK in the germline V gene. The CDR3, as DNA: TGTGCCAGCAGCCAAGGGGCAGGACGAGCCTACGAGCAGTACTTC. It is translated as CASSQGAGRAYEQYF.

This chain links TRBV2 with TRBJ2-1; unclear D gene. The CDR3 covers 18 residues. From germline, CDR1 is SNHLY and CDR2 FYNNEI. Trimming removed 4 bases at V and 0 bases at J, with 19 bases between. Here the CDR3 DNA reads TGTGCCAGCAGTGGGGGTATGGGTTTGTTTAGCTCCTACAATGAGCAGTTCTTC. It specifies CASSGGMGLFSSYNEQFF.